A single sample gave rise to the 20 T cell receptor beta chains below, sequenced in a study of blood T cell repertoires in COVID-19. Produced via immunoSEQ multiplex PCR; TCRdb's table is partial and in-frame only. The sample lists under 300,000 clones; more than 75% were seen once. The sequencing sample was made of peripheral blood. The receptor set was obtained from an older man with acute or convalescent COVID-19.

This clone was counted a few times. The chain carries TRBV5-4 and TRBJ1-2, with D perhaps TRBD1 (6 bases). The CDR3 runs 12 residues. Germline V lookup: CDR1 SGHNT, CDR2 YYREEE (reference sequence). The ends were cut back, 2 bases at V and 9 bases at J, with 11 bases in the middle. The CDR3 DNA reads as TGTGCCAGCAGCTTAAGAGGGGGAAGCTACACCTTC. Its protein product is CASSLRGGSYTF.

CDR3 region: CASSLPGEQFF. The CDR3 coding sequence is TGCGCCAGCAGTCTGCCCGGTGAGCAGTTCTTC. The chain carries TRBV23-1 and TRBJ2-1; D not certain. TRBV23-1 is placed among ORFs of uncertain function. CDR3 length: 11 amino acids. V shed 4 bases and J shed 9 bases, with 7 bases lying between them.

This chain links TRBV4-2 with TRBJ1-3, with 12 bases lining up with TRBD1. Germline loops: CDR1 LGHNA, CDR2 YNFKEQ. This CDR3 is 20 amino acids long. J lost 0 bases, V lost 3 bases, and 12 bases had no gene match. CDR3 bases: TGTGCCAGCAGCCAGGCAGCCGGGACAGGGGGCGTTCGCTCTGGAAACACCATATATTTT. Protein: CASSQAAGTGGVRSGNTIYF.

The rearrangement uses TRBV27 and TRBJ2-1; D may be TRBD2 (5 bases). The V end was cut by 6 bases, the J end by 10 bases, with 13 bases between. The CDR3 sequence is 12 residues long. Germline V gene data show CDR1 as MNHEY and CDR2 as SMNVEV (reference sequence). The CDR3 here is CASSPTEREQFF. In nucleotides, the CDR3 is TGTGCCAGCAGCCCGACTGAGCGGGAGCAGTTCTTC.

This clone was counted only a few times. The rearrangement links TRBV19 to TRBJ2-5, with D possibly being TRBD2 (5 bases). The CDR3 contains 14 residues. V was trimmed by 3 bases and J by 1 base, leaving 9 bases between them. Germline CDR1 and CDR2: LNHDA and SQIVND (reference sequence). This CDR3 is CASSIEGSQETQYF. CDR3 nucleotide sequence: TGTGCCAGTAGTATTGAGGGCAGCCAAGAGACCCAGTACTTC.

The chain carries TRBV7-8 and TRBJ1-1; D is possibly TRBD1 (5 bases). The CDR3 is 15 amino acids. CDR1 and CDR2 from the germline V gene are SGHVS and FQNEAQ. The ends were cut back, 4 bases at V and 0 bases at J, with 12 bases in the middle. The chain's CDR3 is CASSSLGALNTEAFF. For the CDR3, the DNA is TGTGCCAGCAGCTCCCTTGGGGCCCTGAACACTGAAGCTTTCTTT.

V gene TRBV10-3 combines with J gene TRBJ2-3, with 12 bases fitting TRBD1. Germline CDR1 ENHRY, CDR2 SYGVKD. This CDR3 region has 17 residues. J gave up 3 bases and V 0 bases, and 4 bases lay outside the gene matches. CDR3 nucleotides: TGTGCCATCAGTGAGTCCGGGACAGGGGGCATTACAGATACGCAGTATTTT. Translation: CAISESGTGGITDTQYF.

The CDR3 sequence is CASSANWGSNQPQHF. The CDR3 nucleotides read TGTGCCAGCAGTGCCAACTGGGGCAGCAATCAGCCCCAGCATTTT. The genes are TRBV2 and TRBJ1-5, with D maybe TRBD1 (5 bases). Trimming stripped 4 bases from V and 1 base from J, with 11 bases between. Germline loops: CDR1 SNHLY, CDR2 FYNNEI. The CDR3 is made up of 15 amino acids.

The chain couples TRBV7-9 to TRBJ2-4; 9 bases are shared with TRBD1. This CDR3 has 15 amino acids. V dropped 5 bases and J dropped 0; count of bases not matched to a gene: 2. Germline values: CDR1 SEHNR, CDR2 FQNEAQ (reference sequence). CDR3 coding DNA: TGTGCCAGCAGCGGGACAGGGATAGCCAAAAACATTCAGTACTTC. Amino acids: CASSGTGIAKNIQYF. The complete variable domain, with remaining parts taken from reference TRBV7-9 and TRBJ2-4, reads DTGVSQNPRHKITKRGQNVTFRCDPISEHNRLYWYRQTLGQGPEFLTYFQNEAQLEKSRLLSDRFSAERPKGSFSTLEIQRTEQGDSAMYLCASSGTGIAKNIQYFGAGTRLSVL.

The chain recombines TRBV5-1 with TRBJ1-1, with D perhaps matching TRBD1 (5 bases). Trimming cost V 5 bases and J 3 bases, with 17 bases left between them. The CDR3 has 15 amino acids. The germline CDR1 and CDR2 sequences are SGHRS and YFSETQ. The CDR3, as DNA: TGCGCCAGCAGTCTGGAGGGGCGAAGGGACACTGAAGCTTTCTTT. It specifies CASSLEGRRDTEAFF.

The chain carries TRBV7-2 and TRBJ1-2; TRBD1 matches at 7 bases. The CDR3 loop spans 17 amino acids. Losses at the gene ends were 2 bases for V and 8 bases for J; bases not matched to a gene: 17. Germline assignment: CDR1 SGHTA and CDR2 FQGNSA. This chain's CDR3 is CASSLTPGTVNLGGYTF. The CDR3 nucleotides are TGTGCCAGCAGCTTAACCCCGGGGACAGTAAATTTGGGGGGCTACACCTTC.

This clone was observed a single time. The V gene is TRBV18, the J gene TRBJ1-6; unclear D gene. CDR1 KGHSH and CDR2 LQKENI come from the germline V gene. V was cut by 3 bases and J by 9 bases, with 15 bases left in between. This CDR3 has 15 residues. CDR3 loop: CASSPEYGRGSPLHF. As DNA, the CDR3 is TGTGCCAGCTCACCGGAATATGGGCGGGGTTCACCCCTCCACTTT. The full variable domain, in which reference TRBV18 and TRBJ1-6 provide the parts outside the CDR3, is NAGVMQNPRHLVRRRGQEARLRCSPMKGHSHVYWYRQLPEEGLKFMVYLQKENIIDESGMPKERFSAEFPKEGPSILRIQQVVRGDSAAYFCASSPEYGRGSPLHFGNGTRLTVT.

There are a few counts of this clone. This chain connects TRBV19 to TRBJ2-5; D ambiguous. Germline V gives CDR1 LNHDA, CDR2 SQIVND (reference sequence). The length of the CDR3 is 13 residues. Trimming took 3 bases from V and 3 from J, leaving 8 bases between them. CDR3 coding DNA: TGTGCCAGTAGTATGAGGCAGAAAGAGACCCAGTACTTC. Translation gives CASSMRQKETQYF.

The chain uses TRBV21-1 and TRBJ2-1; the D call of TRBD2 is as the table states it, not checked on the DNA. TRBV21-1 is annotated as a pseudogene. The CDR3 contains 21 residues. CDR3 amino acids: CASSKDDPGTSGSFSYNEQFF. DNA for the CDR3: TGTGCCAGCAGCAAAGACGACCCCGGGACTAGCGGATCATTCTCCTACAATGAGCAGTTCTTC.

The J gene is TRBJ2-2, the V gene TRBV28, with D possibly TRBD1 on 6 matching bases. This CDR3 contains 13 residues. Per germline, CDR1 MDHEN and CDR2 SYDVKM. V dropped 7 bases and J dropped 6 bases, with 12 bases sitting between them. CDR3 DNA: TGTGCCAGCAATTACAGGGCATCCGGGGAGCTGTTTTTT. This encodes CASNYRASGELFF.

CDR3 amino acids: CASSAGTGPYEQYF. CDR3 DNA sequence: TGTGCCAGCAGCGCCGGGACAGGCCCCTACGAGCAGTACTTC. The chain carries TRBV28 and TRBJ2-7, with 8 bases matching TRBD1. Germline V gives CDR1 MDHEN, CDR2 SYDVKM. This CDR3 spans 14 amino acids. V dropped 6 bases and J dropped 2; count of bases not matched to a gene: 6.

CDR3 nucleotide sequence: TGTGCCAGCAGTTACCTCGGACTTTCGCGCTACAATGAGCAGTTCTTC. It is translated as CASSYLGLSRYNEQFF. The chain is built from TRBV6-5 and TRBJ2-1; weak D call: TRBD2 (5 bases). Deletions cut 2 bases from V and 3 bases from J, with 14 bases between. Per germline, CDR1 MNHEY and CDR2 SVGAGI. This CDR3 has 16 amino acids.

The chain carries TRBV24-1 and TRBJ2-1; TRBD1 might be the D (6 bases). V was clipped by 5 bases and J by 9 bases, with 13 bases between them. This CDR3 spans 13 amino acids. Germline V gene lookup returns CDR1 KGHDR and CDR2 SFDVKD. The CDR3 sequence is CATSGRRRGEQFF. In nucleotides, the CDR3 is TGTGCCACCAGTGGCCGACGCAGGGGTGAGCAGTTCTTC.

The chain has TRBV5-6 and TRBJ2-1; perhaps TRBD2 as D (6 bases). V was trimmed by 3 bases and J by 7 bases, leaving 8 bases between them. CDR3 length equals 12 residues. Germline CDR1 SGHDT, CDR2 YYEEEE. The CDR3 nucleotides are TGTGCCAGCAGCTCCCGGGGGAATGAGCAGTTCTTC. It specifies CASSSRGNEQFF.

The gene calls are TRBV5-1 and TRBJ1-1; 7 bases fit TRBD1. The V and J ends lost 3 bases and 0 bases, in that order; junction bases with no gene match: 5. Per germline, CDR1 SGHRS and CDR2 YFSETQ. The CDR3 totals 15 residues. CDR3 loop: CASSYGTVMNTEAFF. The CDR3 nucleotides are TGCGCCAGCAGCTATGGGACAGTTATGAACACTGAAGCTTTCTTT. Variable domain in full (rest from reference TRBV5-1 and TRBJ1-1): KAGVTQTPRYLIKTRGQQVTLSCSPISGHRSVSWYQQTPGQGLQFLFEYFSETQRNKGNFPGRFSGRQFSNSRSEMNVSTLELGDSALYLCASSYGTVMNTEAFFGQGTRLTVV.